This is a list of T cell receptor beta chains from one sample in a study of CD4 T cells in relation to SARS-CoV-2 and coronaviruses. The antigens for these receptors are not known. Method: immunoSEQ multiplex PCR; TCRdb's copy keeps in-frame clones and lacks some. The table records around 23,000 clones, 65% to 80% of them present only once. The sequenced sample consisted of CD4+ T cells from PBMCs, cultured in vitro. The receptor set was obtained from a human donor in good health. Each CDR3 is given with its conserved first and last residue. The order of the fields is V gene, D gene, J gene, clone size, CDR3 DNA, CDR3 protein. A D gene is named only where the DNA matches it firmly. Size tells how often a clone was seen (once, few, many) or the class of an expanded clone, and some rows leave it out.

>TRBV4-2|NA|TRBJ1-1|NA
TGTGCCAGCAGCCATTCAAGGGGGAACACTGAAGCTTTCTTT
CASSHSRGNTEAFF
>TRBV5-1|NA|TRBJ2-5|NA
TGCGCCAGCAGCTCACTTGGGGGGATGGAGACCCAGTACTTC
CASSSLGGMETQYF
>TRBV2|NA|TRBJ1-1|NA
TGTGCCAGCATTACCGCCCGGGGCACTGAAGCTTTCTTT
CASITARGTEAFF
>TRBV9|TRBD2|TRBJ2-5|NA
TGTGCCAGCGGGGCTAGCGGGGAACCCCAAGAGACCCAGTACTTC
CASGASGEPQETQYF
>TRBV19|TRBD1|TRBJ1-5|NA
TGTGCCAGTACCCCCGGGACAGGGTATAGCAATCAGCCCCAGCATTTT
CASTPGTGYSNQPQHF
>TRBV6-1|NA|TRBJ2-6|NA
TGTGCCAGCAGTGGCCAACTGAGCTCTGGGGCCAACGTCCTGACTTTC
CASSGQLSSGANVLTF
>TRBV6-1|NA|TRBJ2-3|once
TGTGCCAGCAGTGAGTCTGGGAGCACAGATACGCAGTATTTT
CASSESGSTDTQYF
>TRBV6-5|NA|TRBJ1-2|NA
TGTGCCAGCAGTTACTCGGACAATTTGAACTATGGCTACACCTTC
CASSYSDNLNYGYTF
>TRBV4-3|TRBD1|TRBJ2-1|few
TGCGCCAGCAGCCTTGGGACAGCCTCCTACAATGAGCAGTTCTTC
CASSLGTASYNEQFF
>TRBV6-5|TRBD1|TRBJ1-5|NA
TGTGCCAGCAGTTTACAGGGGATTGATCAGCCCCAGCATTTT
CASSLQGIDQPQHF
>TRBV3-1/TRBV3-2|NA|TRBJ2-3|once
TGTGCCAGCAGCCAAGGGGTAGGCCCGGATACGCAGTATTTT
CASSQGVGPDTQYF
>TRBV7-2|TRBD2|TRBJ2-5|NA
TGTGCCAGCAGCTTAGCAGGGGCGGGAGTTCCCGCAGAGACCCAGTACTTC
CASSLAGAGVPAETQYF
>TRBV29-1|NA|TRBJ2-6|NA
TGCAGCGTTGAAGGGCGTAATCGGGGGAGCACTGGGGCCAACGTCCTGACTTTC
CSVEGRNRGSTGANVLTF
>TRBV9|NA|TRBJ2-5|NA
TGTGCCAGCAGCGAGGGGCCCCTCGAGACCCAGTACTTC
CASSEGPLETQYF
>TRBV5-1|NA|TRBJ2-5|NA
TGCGCCAGCAGCTTGGAAGGGGTCGAGACCCAGTACTTC
CASSLEGVETQYF
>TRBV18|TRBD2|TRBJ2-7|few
TGTGCCAGCTCACCGACTAGCAGCTCCTACGAGCAGTACTTC
CASSPTSSSYEQYF
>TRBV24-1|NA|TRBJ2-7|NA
TGTGCCACCAGTGATTTGCTGGGGGTGGGGGCCCGCAAGTACTTC
CATSDLLGVGARKYF
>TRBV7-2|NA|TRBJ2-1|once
TGTGCCAGCAAAGAAGGGGGTGCCGAGCAGTTCTTC
CASKEGGAEQFF
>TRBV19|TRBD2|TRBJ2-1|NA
TGTGCCAGTAGTATGAGCGGGAGAAATTCCGTCTACAATGAGCAGTTCTTC
CASSMSGRNSVYNEQFF
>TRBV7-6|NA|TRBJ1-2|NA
TGTGCCAGCAGCGGTAGACGGAGTTATGGCTACACCTTC
CASSGRRSYGYTF
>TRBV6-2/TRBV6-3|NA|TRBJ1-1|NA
TGTGCCAGCAGTTTATGGGCGAGGGGCAGGTACACTGAAGCTTTCTTT
CASSLWARGRYTEAFF
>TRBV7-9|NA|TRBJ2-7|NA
TGTGCCAGCAGCTTAGGGCGACCGGCCGTCGAGCAGTACTTC
CASSLGRPAVEQYF
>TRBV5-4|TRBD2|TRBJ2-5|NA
TGTGCCAGCAGCTTGGAGGCGGGACTAGCGGAAGAGACCCAGTACTTC
CASSLEAGLAEETQYF
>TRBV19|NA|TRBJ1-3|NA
TGTGCCAGTAGCAACACTCAGGGTTCTGGAAACACCATATATTTT
CASSNTQGSGNTIYF
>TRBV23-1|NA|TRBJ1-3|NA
TGCGCCCCCTGGGGGCAGGTTGGGGACTCTGGAAACACCATATATTTT
CAPWGQVGDSGNTIYF
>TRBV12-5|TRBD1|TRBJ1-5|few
TGTGCTAGTGGCCGGGAGGACAGGCAGCCCCAGCATTTT
CASGREDRQPQHF
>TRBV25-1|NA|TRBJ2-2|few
TGTGCCAGCAGTGAACAGGGTGGCACCGGGGAGCTGTTTTTT
CASSEQGGTGELFF
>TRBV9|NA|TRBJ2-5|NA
TGTGCCAGCAGCGTAGCTAGCAGCGGCCAAGAGACCCAGTACTTC
CASSVASSGQETQYF
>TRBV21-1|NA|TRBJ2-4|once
TGTGCCAGCAGCAAGACGTCGGTGCTAGCCAAAAACATTCAGTACTTC
CASSKTSVLAKNIQYF
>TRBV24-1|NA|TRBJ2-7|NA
TGTGCCACCAGTGATTTGGGGGGGGAGCAGTACTTC
CATSDLGGEQYF